This T cell receptor (beta chain) was profiled in a study of T-cell reconstitution after alpha-beta-depleted transplantation in children. A few counts support this clonotype. Preparation of the TCRbeta library was carried out with unique molecular identifiers. Each CDR3 protein gets one entry after TCRdb re-called the PCR reads with MiXCR. The table has about 370,000 distinct CDR3 sequences, about a fifth seen once. The V gene end was trimmed by 7 bases and the J gene end by 2 bases; junction bases not matched to a gene: 14. The germline V gene has CDR1 SEHNR and CDR2 FQNEAQ (reference sequence). The CDR3 sequence is 17 residues long.

The genes are TRBV7-9 and TRBJ2-1; TRBD2 matches 7 bases. This clonotype originated in a human donor who donated a stem cell graft to a child with acute myeloid leukemia. The input for sequencing was PBMCs from the stem cell graft donor, taken from the stem cell graft. The CDR3 sequence: CASTPRSGLVPYNEQFF. The DNA for the CDR3 is TGTGCCAGCACGCCGCGCTCCGGACTAGTCCCCTACAATGAGCAGTTCTTC.